Given below is one T cell receptor beta chain in context. What it binds is unknown. This entry belongs to a study of cytotoxic CD8 clonotypes in ibrutinib-treated CLL. Across the study: Among the samples, the mean was 255,043 productive templates and 94,082 productive rearrangements.

The protocol was immunoSEQ multiplex PCR, while the TCRdb copy is restricted to in-frame clones and leaves out a portion. Altogether a few hundred thousand clones are present, 60% to 75% being singletons, with the ten largest covering 15%. Study-wide points: Public clonotypes were rare and shrank or held steady on treatment.

CDR1 and CDR2 from the germline V gene are SEHNR and FQNEAQ (reference sequence). V lost 1 base, J lost 6 bases, and 9 bases lay in between. The CDR3 is 13 amino acids. This clonotype originated in a human donor with chronic lymphocytic leukemia. V usage is TRBV7-9 and J usage is TRBJ1-2; possibly TRBD1 for D (6 bases). The specimen comprised PBMCs, sampled after 24 months of ibrutinib treatment. CDR3 loop: CASSLDGGHGYTF. The CDR3 nucleotides read TGTGCCAGCAGCTTAGATGGGGGGCATGGCTACACCTTC.